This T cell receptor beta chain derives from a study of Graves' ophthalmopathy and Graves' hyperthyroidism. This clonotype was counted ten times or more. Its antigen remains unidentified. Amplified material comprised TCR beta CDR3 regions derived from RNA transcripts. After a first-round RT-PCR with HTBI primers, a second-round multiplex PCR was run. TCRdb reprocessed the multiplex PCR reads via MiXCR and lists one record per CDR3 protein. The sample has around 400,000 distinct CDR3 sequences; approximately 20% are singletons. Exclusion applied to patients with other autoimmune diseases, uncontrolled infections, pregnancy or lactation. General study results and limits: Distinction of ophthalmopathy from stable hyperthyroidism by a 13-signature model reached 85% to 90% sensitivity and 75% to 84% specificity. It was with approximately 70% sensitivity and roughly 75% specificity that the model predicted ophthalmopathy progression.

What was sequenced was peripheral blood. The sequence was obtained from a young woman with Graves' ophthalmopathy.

CDR3 sequence reads: CASSFSIRLGGARAPKALHF. In DNA, the CDR3 is TGTGCCAGCAGCTTCTCAATTAGGTTGGGGGGGGCAAGGGCTCCAAAGGCCCTCCACTTT. The V call is TRBV7-8, the J call TRBJ1-6, with D maybe TRBD1 (6 bases). The germline gives CDR1 SGHVS, CDR2 FQNEAQ. This CDR3 has 20 amino acids. Deletions cut 3 bases from V and 14 bases from J, with 35 bases between.